The T cell receptor (beta chain) described here comes from a study of identical twins. On this clonotype: Its antigen is undetermined.

Everyone who gave samples was a healthy Caucasian. MiXCR, applied by TCRdb to the 5' RACE reads, yields one record per CDR3 protein. The table includes roughly 480,000 distinct CDR3 sequences, approximately 24% detected once. Study outcomes and limitations: Cross-sectional statistical analysis, not tracking of the same donors, underpinned the conclusions.

CDR3 size: 16 residues. Per the germline V gene, CDR1 is SGHTA and CDR2 is FQGNSA. V lost 1 base and J 0 bases, leaving 13 bases between the germline ends. These same records also appear under a second study, on T cells expressing NK-cell markers. Per that study: Eight donors were sequenced, of whom seven were HCMV-seropositive, while the remaining one was HCMV-seronegative. The CD3+CD56-NKG2C+ fraction of a few donors was also led by these clonotypes.

V usage is TRBV7-2 and J usage is TRBJ2-7; unclear D gene. The receptor's source is a woman younger than 35 in good health. Sequencing was done on a sample of CD4+ T cells sorted from blood. CDR3 sequence (DNA): TGTGCCAGCAGCTTAGGTGGCGGTCCCAGCTCCTACGAGCAGTACTTC. Protein product: CASSLGGGPSSYEQYF.